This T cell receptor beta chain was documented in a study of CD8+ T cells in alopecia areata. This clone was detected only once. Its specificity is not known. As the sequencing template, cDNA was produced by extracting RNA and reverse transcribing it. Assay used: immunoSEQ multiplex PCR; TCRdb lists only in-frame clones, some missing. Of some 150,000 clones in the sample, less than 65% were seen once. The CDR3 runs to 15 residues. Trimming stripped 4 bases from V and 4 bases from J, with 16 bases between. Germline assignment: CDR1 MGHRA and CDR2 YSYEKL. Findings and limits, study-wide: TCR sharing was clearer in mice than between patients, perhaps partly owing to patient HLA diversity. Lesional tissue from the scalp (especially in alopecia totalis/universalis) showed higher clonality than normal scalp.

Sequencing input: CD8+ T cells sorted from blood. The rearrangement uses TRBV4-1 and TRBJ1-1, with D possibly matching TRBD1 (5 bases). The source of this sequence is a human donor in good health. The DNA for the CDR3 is TGCGCCAGCAGCCCCACTAGGTGGGGGGGCACTGAAGCTTTCTTT. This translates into CASSPTRWGGTEAFF.